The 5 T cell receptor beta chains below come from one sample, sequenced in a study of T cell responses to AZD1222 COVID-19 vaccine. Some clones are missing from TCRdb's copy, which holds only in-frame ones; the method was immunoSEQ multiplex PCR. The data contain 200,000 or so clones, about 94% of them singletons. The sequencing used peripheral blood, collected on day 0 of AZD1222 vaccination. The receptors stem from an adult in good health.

CDR3 in amino acids: CASSLGTGNTEAFF. In nucleotides, the CDR3 is TGTGCCAGCAGCTTAGGGACAGGGAACACTGAAGCTTTCTTT. The chain has TRBV7-3 and TRBJ1-1, with TRBD1 matching over 8 bases. The CDR3 is 14 amino acids. V gave up 2 bases and J gave up 1 base; unmatched junction bases: 0. The germline gives CDR1 SGHTA, CDR2 FQGTGA.

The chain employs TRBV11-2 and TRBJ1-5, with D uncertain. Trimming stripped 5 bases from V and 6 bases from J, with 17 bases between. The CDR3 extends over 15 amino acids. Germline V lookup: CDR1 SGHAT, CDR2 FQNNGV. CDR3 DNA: TGTGCCAGCAGCCCAACGCGGGGAGTGGGTCAGCCCCAGCATTTT. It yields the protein CASSPTRGVGQPQHF.

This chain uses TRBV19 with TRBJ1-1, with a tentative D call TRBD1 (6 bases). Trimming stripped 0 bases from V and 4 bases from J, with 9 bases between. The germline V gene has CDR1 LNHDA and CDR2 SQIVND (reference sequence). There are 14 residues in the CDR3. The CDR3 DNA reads TGTGCCAGTAGTATAGACAGGGGAACCACTGAAGCTTTCTTT. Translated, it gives CASSIDRGTTEAFF.

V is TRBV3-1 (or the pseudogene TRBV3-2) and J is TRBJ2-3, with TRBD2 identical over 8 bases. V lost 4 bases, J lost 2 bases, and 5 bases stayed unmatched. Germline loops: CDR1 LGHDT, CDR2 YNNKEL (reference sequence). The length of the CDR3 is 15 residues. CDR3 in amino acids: CASSLGLAITDTQYF. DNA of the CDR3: TGTGCCAGCAGCCTTGGACTAGCCATCACAGATACGCAGTATTTT.

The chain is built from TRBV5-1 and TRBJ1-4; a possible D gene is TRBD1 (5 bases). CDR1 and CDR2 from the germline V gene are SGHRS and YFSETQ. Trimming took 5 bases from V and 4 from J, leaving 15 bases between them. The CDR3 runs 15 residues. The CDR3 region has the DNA TGCGCCAGCAGTCCGGGGCTTGAAGATAATGAAAAACTGTTTTTT. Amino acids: CASSPGLEDNEKLFF.